The following is a T cell receptor beta chain sequence with its context. The clone's antigen remains unknown. Base qualities are not recorded, but no much larger clone differs from it by a single base. Profiling of TCR beta VDJ combinations and CDR3 sequences used genomic DNA as the template. An Illumina HiSeq 2000 was the platform used for TCR repertoire sequencing. In the original analysis: Repertoires were assessed using TRBV/TRBJ rearrangement plots, CDR3 size and DJ length profiles, and Simpson's diversity index. The most abundant DNA sequence in the deep sequencing data was defined as the immunodominant clone. CDR3 amino acid sequences were screened for sharing across subjects and were compared with published repertoires and the VDJdb database. TCRdb trimmed the raw reads at Q25, called clones with MiXCR and kept productive beta chains. Rows are combined by CDR3 protein, so each entry shows the most common genes and DNA. The V and J calls come from TCRdb's annotation, not from the publication. The sample data list over 150,000 distinct CDR3 sequences, and around 63% of these were observed just once. Of the sample, about 42% falls within the top ten clones.

This sample stems from a study of CD8+CD57+ T cells in acquired aplastic anemia (dated by TCRdb to the late 2010s). A note on the overall study: Extracted DNA from sorted CD4+ and CD8+ cells averaged approximately 3 ug, ranging from roughly 0.17 to 30 ug. CD8+CD57+ expansion was defined as a frequency above the mean frequency observed in healthy subjects. Broad study findings and their caveats: Around 30 CD8+ CDR3 sequences were shared between patients and controls but appeared highly expressed in patients and within their immunodominant clones. No significant difference in CD8+ Simpson's diversity was found between patients and healthy controls (P=0.060).

For this chain, trimming is 5 bases at the V end and 0 bases at the J end, and the number of junction bases without a gene match is 7. In the germline V gene (reference sequence), CDR1 corresponds to DFQATT and CDR2 to SNEGSKA. The CDR3 goes from the cysteine to the phenylalanine over 14 residues. Just the 42-base CDR3 DNA is kept, in frame starting at base 1. The patients picked for sequencing were ones in whom flow cytometry had shown an expansion of CD8+CD57+ cells. Every patient had a diagnosis of severe acquired aplastic anemia based on International Study of Aplastic Anemia and Agranulocytosis and Camitta criteria. Patients had received no therapy at the time of blood sampling. In the study, sorted CD4+ and CD8+ blood T cells from patients with severe aplastic anemia and from healthy subjects underwent deep sequencing of TCR repertoires. In the USA, patient enrollment took place under clinicaltrials.gov protocols 00001620, 01623167, 00001397, 00071045, 00081523 and 00961064. Ficoll-Paque density gradient centrifugation was used to isolate peripheral blood mononuclear cells. Before DNA extraction, CD4+ and CD8+ T cells were sorted by FACS or by magnetic beads.

The sequencing sample was made of sorted CD4+, CD8+, or CD8+CD57+ T cells (not recorded which) from PBMCs. Rearrangement joined TRBV20-1 to TRBJ2-7, and 7 junction bases match TRBD1. This receptor was taken from a human donor with aplastic anemia. The CDR3 in this case is CSAQGQWSSYEQYF. The sequenced DNA is TGCAGTGCTCAGGGACAGTGGAGCTCCTACGAGCAGTACTTC.